A single sample gave rise to the 20 T cell receptor beta chains below, sequenced in a study of blood T cell repertoires in COVID-19 (dated by TCRdb to between 2020 and 2021). Library preparation used the immunoSEQ multiplex PCR assay. Sourced from immuneACCESS, this table was stored by TCRdb with only in-frame sequences that have V and J called. A share of the clones is absent; for the studies checked, an unresolved V gene accounts for under half, and the remainder has no known explanation. The sample table records some 70,000 clones; more than 60% of these occur just once. Roughly 9.8% of the sample is taken by the ten largest. Sequencing was carried out using peripheral blood. These receptors were obtained from a woman in her forties or fifties with acute or convalescent COVID-19.

This CDR3 reads CAWSGGHEAFF. The CDR3 nucleotides are TGTGCCTGGAGTGGGGGCCATGAAGCTTTCTTT. J is TRBJ1-1 and V is TRBV30, with TRBD1 as a possible D gene (5 bases). Trimming removed 1 base at V and 7 bases at J, with 7 bases between. This CDR3 region has 11 residues. Germline V gene lookup returns CDR1 GTSNPN and CDR2 SVGIG (reference sequence).

CDR3 nucleotide sequence: TGCGCCAGCAGCCAAGGGACTGCAGAGACCCAGTACTTC. The encoded protein is CASSQGTAETQYF. This chain links TRBV5-1 with TRBJ2-5; D is possibly TRBD2 (6 bases). There are 13 residues in the CDR3. CDR1 is SGHRS, CDR2 YFSETQ, per germline. The germline V and J ends were trimmed by 4 bases and 4 bases, with 11 bases remaining between them.

The chain recombines TRBV15 with TRBJ2-3, with no clear D. CDR3 size: 13 residues. Germline V lookup: CDR1 LNHNV, CDR2 YYDKDF (reference sequence). The V end was cut by 0 bases, the J end by 2 bases, with 3 bases between. For the CDR3, the DNA is TGTGCCACCAGCAGAGACTTCACAGATACGCAGTATTTT. This codes for CATSRDFTDTQYF.

This clone was detected once. The chain carries TRBV3-1 (or the pseudogene TRBV3-2) and TRBJ2-2; 10 nucleotides line up with TRBD1. The CDR3 consists of 13 residues. The V gene's germline CDR1 is LGHDT and CDR2 YNNKEL (reference sequence). The trim removed 8 bases at V and 5 bases at J, leaving 2 bases unmatched. In nucleotides, the CDR3 is TGTGCCAGCGGACAGGGGGTAACCGGGGAGCTGTTTTTT. This gives the protein CASGQGVTGELFF.

V is TRBV12-3 or TRBV12-4 and J is TRBJ1-1; tentatively, D is TRBD1 (5 bases). Between the trimmed V and J ends, which lost 0 bases and 7 bases, there was a span of 9 bases. CDR3 length equals 13 residues. CDR3 in amino acids: CASSLALGGEAFF. As DNA, the CDR3 is TGTGCCAGCAGTTTAGCGCTCGGGGGTGAAGCTTTCTTT.

The chain carries TRBV3-1 (or the pseudogene TRBV3-2) and TRBJ1-5; possible D gene TRBD1, 5 bases. The CDR3 is 15 residues long. Germline CDR1 is LGHDT and CDR2 is YNNKEL (reference sequence). V was trimmed by 1 base and J by 4 bases, leaving 11 bases between them. CDR3 in amino acids: CASSQAPGGNQPQHF. The CDR3, as DNA: TGTGCCAGCAGCCAAGCGCCGGGGGGAAATCAGCCCCAGCATTTT.

Here the CDR3 reads CASSQYGGQGGEAFF. The CDR3 DNA is TGTGCCAGCAGCCAATACGGCGGACAGGGTGGGGAAGCTTTCTTT. The chain combines TRBV3-1 (or the pseudogene TRBV3-2) with TRBJ1-1; 8 positions agree with TRBD1. Germline values: CDR1 LGHDT, CDR2 YNNKEL (reference sequence). The CDR3 is 15 residues long. The V gene end was trimmed by 2 bases and the J gene end by 8 bases; junction bases not matched to a gene: 10.

This clone was seen a few times. The chain uses TRBV30 and TRBJ2-3; no clear D. Per germline, CDR1 GTSNPN and CDR2 SVGIG (reference sequence). The V and J ends lost 3 bases and 6 bases respectively, with 10 bases between them. The CDR3 has 12 residues. CDR3: CAWSKIRDTQYF. As DNA, the CDR3 is TGTGCCTGGAGCAAAATCCGGGATACGCAGTATTTT.

This clone occurred once. This chain joins TRBV9 and TRBJ1-1, with no clear D. From germline, CDR1 is SGDLS and CDR2 YYNGEE. CDR3 length: 13 amino acids. V lost 4 bases and J lost 3, with 10 bases in between. The CDR3 spells CASSFESYTEAFF. CDR3 sequence (DNA): TGTGCCAGCAGCTTCGAGTCGTACACTGAAGCTTTCTTT.

This clone has more than one count but fewer than ten. This rearrangement joins TRBV24-1 to TRBJ1-2; the match to TRBD1 covers 8 bases. J was trimmed by 0 bases and V by 3 bases; bases with no gene match: 8. The length of the CDR3 is 17 residues. Per the germline V gene, CDR1 is KGHDR and CDR2 is SFDVKD. The CDR3 nucleotides read TGTGCCACCAGTGATGACCCTGCGGGACAGGCTAACTATGGCTACACCTTC. Translating it yields CATSDDPAGQANYGYTF.

V gene TRBV18 combines with J gene TRBJ2-2, with a tentative D call TRBD2 (5 bases). The CDR3 spans 16 residues. The germline CDR1 and CDR2 sequences are KGHSH and LQKENI. V was shortened by 0 bases and J by 0 bases, with 8 bases between the two germline ends. CDR3 sequence (DNA): TGTGCCAGCTCACCACCGGTGAGGGCGAACACCGGGGAGCTGTTTTTT. This encodes CASSPPVRANTGELFF.

The rearrangement links TRBV5-1 to TRBJ2-1; possibly TRBD2 for D (7 bases). V lost 5 bases, J lost 8 bases, and 17 bases lay in between. From germline, CDR1 is SGHRS and CDR2 YFSETQ. The CDR3 contains 14 residues. The CDR3 DNA follows: TGCGCCAGCAGTACCCTAACGGGGGGCGATGAGCAGTTCTTC. Protein product: CASSTLTGGDEQFF.

The chain uses TRBV19 and TRBJ1-1; D possibly corresponds to TRBD1 (6 bases). Germline lookup yields CDR1 LNHDA and CDR2 SQIVND (reference sequence). CDR3 length: 16 amino acids. The ends were cut back, 2 bases at V and 3 bases at J, with 16 bases in the middle. The CDR3 region is CASSIRLVGADTEAFF. The CDR3 DNA reads TGTGCCAGTAGTATACGGTTGGTGGGGGCAGACACTGAAGCTTTCTTT.

This rearrangement joins TRBV19 to TRBJ2-1, with unresolved D. In germline, CDR1 is LNHDA, CDR2 SQIVND (reference sequence). This CDR3 has 13 residues. The V end was cut by 4 bases, the J end by 4 bases, with 8 bases between. Here the CDR3 reads CASSSIEYNEQFF. DNA of the CDR3: TGTGCCAGTAGTAGCATCGAGTACAATGAGCAGTTCTTC.

The chain employs TRBV11-2 and TRBJ2-3; D call uncertain. Trimming removed 6 bases from V and 1 base from J, with 14 bases in between. The germline V gene encodes CDR1 SGHAT and CDR2 FQNNGV. This CDR3 contains 15 residues. The DNA of the CDR3 is TGTGCCAGCAGTTTAATATTAGAACGCACAGATACGCAGTATTTT. It encodes CASSLILERTDTQYF.

The chain links TRBV2 to TRBJ2-5; the match to TRBD2 covers 8 bases. Unmatched junction bases numbered 6, after V lost 4 bases and J lost 5 bases. CDR1 and CDR2 (germline): SNHLY, FYNNEI. The CDR3 covers 14 residues. CDR3 DNA: TGTGCCAGCAGTGGGGGACTAGTGGGGGAGACCCAGTACTTC. Translated, it gives CASSGGLVGETQYF.

This rearrangement joins TRBV18 to TRBJ1-1; 7 bases align to TRBD1. Trimming cost V 5 bases and J 7 bases; bases outside gene matches: 10. CDR1 and CDR2 (germline): KGHSH, LQKENI. CDR3 length: 14 residues. CDR3 loop: CASSSYRGQVEAFF. The DNA for the CDR3 is TGTGCCAGCTCATCGTACAGGGGTCAAGTTGAAGCTTTCTTT.

The gene calls are TRBV7-3 and TRBJ2-7, with a weak D call TRBD2 (5 bases). V lost 2 bases and J 2 bases, leaving 13 bases between the germline ends. CDR3 length: 15 residues. Germline CDR1 SGHTA, CDR2 FQGTGA. This CDR3 is CASSLANEGPYEQYF. The CDR3, as DNA: TGTGCCAGCAGCTTAGCTAACGAGGGCCCCTACGAGCAGTACTTC.

The chain uses TRBV20-1 and TRBJ1-1; TRBD1 is a possible D gene (5 bases). This CDR3 region has 11 residues. Germline loops: CDR1 DFQATT, CDR2 SNEGSKA (reference sequence). Between the trimmed V and J ends, which lost 3 bases and 11 bases, there was a span of 13 bases. CDR3 DNA: TGCAGTGCTAGTCAGGATAGGGGCGCTTTCTTT. Protein sequence: CSASQDRGAFF.

The gene calls are TRBV30 and TRBJ1-3; 9 positions match TRBD1. Germline CDR1 reads GTSNPN; CDR2 reads SVGIG (reference sequence). With V trimmed by 2 bases and J by 0 bases, 8 bases remained unmatched. The CDR3 consists of 17 residues. The CDR3 loop reads CAWSPRTGVYSGNTIYF. For the CDR3, the DNA is TGTGCCTGGAGTCCGAGGACAGGGGTTTACTCTGGAAACACCATATATTTT.